This TCR beta chain was identified during a study of patients and donors after allogeneic stem cell transplantation. In TCRdb, the RT-PCR reads were re-called with MiXCR into one record per CDR3 protein. The data contain about 57,000 distinct CDR3 sequences, 10% to 15% of them singletons. The CDR3 is made up of 15 amino acids. Per germline, CDR1 ENHRY and CDR2 SYGVKD. V was trimmed by 0 bases and J by 3 bases, leaving 8 bases between them. This clonotype was counted at least ten times. This chain connects TRBV10-3 to TRBJ1-4, with D perhaps matching TRBD1 (5 bases). This clonotype was obtained from a human donor who was either an allogeneic HSCT recipient or a stem cell or donor lymphocyte infusion donor (not recorded which). It is not recorded whose cells these are; they may come from a transplant donor. Sequencing used blood, either unsorted or a sorted T cell fraction (not recorded which). CDR3 sequence: CAISESGTANEKLFF. CDR3 bases: TGTGCCATCAGTGAGTCTGGGACTGCTAATGAAAAACTGTTTTTT.